Each of the 9 T cell receptor beta chains below was sequenced from the same sample in a study of blood T cell repertoires in COVID-19. Some clones are missing from TCRdb's copy, which holds only in-frame ones; the method was immunoSEQ multiplex PCR. The top ten hold roughly 6% of the sample, which has some 49,000 clones, about 91% seen once. The material sequenced was peripheral blood. These receptors were taken from a man over 45 with active COVID-19.

This clone was detected only once. The chain carries TRBV7-8 and TRBJ1-6, with a possible D match to TRBD1 (5 bases). The ends were cut back, 7 bases at V and 1 base at J, with 14 bases in the middle. The CDR3 totals 16 residues. CDR1 SGHVS and CDR2 FQNEAQ come from the germline V gene. DNA of the CDR3: TGTGCCAGCAAGATCCTCGGGGGATCCTATAATTCACCCCTCCACTTT. It yields the protein CASKILGGSYNSPLHF.

The V call is TRBV21-1, the J call TRBJ1-5. TRBV21-1 is reported as a pseudogene. This CDR3 is built from 18 residues. The CDR3 bases are TGTGCCAGCAGCAAACGATATAGGGAGGGTACTAGCAATCAGCCCCAGCATTTT. It codes for CASSKRYREGTSNQPQHF.

The chain uses TRBV30 and TRBJ1-1; 8 bases fit TRBD1. With V trimmed by 4 bases and J by 0 bases, 10 bases remained unmatched. Germline V CDR1 and CDR2: GTSNPN, SVGIG (reference sequence). The CDR3 length is 16 residues. The CDR3, as DNA: TGTGCCTGGAAGTTCAGGGACAGGTACATGAACACTGAAGCTTTCTTT. Translated: CAWKFRDRYMNTEAFF.

In this sample, this clone turned up a few times. The J gene is TRBJ2-7, the V gene TRBV28, with unresolved D. In germline, CDR1 is MDHEN, CDR2 SYDVKM. The V end was cut by 5 bases, the J end by 6 bases, with 14 bases between. This CDR3 contains 13 residues. The CDR3 region is CASSGPLSAEQYF. CDR3 DNA: TGTGCCAGCAGTGGGCCCCTCTCCGCCGAGCAGTACTTC.

This chain links TRBV19 with TRBJ1-2, with 7 positions matching TRBD1. This CDR3 has 14 residues. V dropped 7 bases and J dropped 2; count of bases not matched to a gene: 7. Per the germline V gene, CDR1 is LNHDA and CDR2 is SQIVND (reference sequence). The CDR3 DNA reads as TGTGCCAGTACCCCCGACAGGGTGAACTATGGCTACACCTTC. This codes for CASTPDRVNYGYTF.

The chain combines TRBV15 with TRBJ1-4; no definite D call. This CDR3 has 11 amino acids. Trimming pared 1 base from V and 12 bases from J, leaving 6 bases between. The germline gives CDR1 LNHNV, CDR2 YYDKDF (reference sequence). As DNA, the CDR3 is TGTGCCACCAGCAGAGGAGGAGAACTGTTTTTT. Translated: CATSRGGELFF.

The gene calls are TRBV16 and TRBJ2-7; D not resolved. The CDR3 sequence is 14 residues long. Trimming stripped 4 bases from V and 4 bases from J, with 14 bases between. Per germline, CDR1 KGHSY and CDR2 FQNENV. CDR3 sequence: CASSPPGLRYEQYF. The CDR3 DNA follows: TGTGCCAGCAGCCCCCCCGGGTTACGGTACGAGCAGTACTTC.

J is TRBJ1-5 and V is TRBV6-5; weak D call: TRBD1 (6 bases). V gave up 5 bases and J gave up 7 bases, with 12 bases separating them. This CDR3 comprises 13 residues. The germline CDR1 and CDR2 sequences are MNHEY and SVGAGI. CDR3 DNA: TGTGCCAGCAGTCGGGGAGGGGGACAGCCCCAGCATTTT. It codes for CASSRGGGQPQHF.

The chain recombines TRBV7-9 with TRBJ1-6; D perhaps matches TRBD1 (5 bases). Trimming shortened V by 4 bases and J by 6 bases, and 10 bases separated the two germline ends. The CDR3 contains 14 residues. Germline CDR1 and CDR2: SEHNR and FQNEAQ (reference sequence). CDR3 nucleotide sequence: TGTGCCAGCAGCTACCGGGACTCTAATTCACCCCTCCACTTT. This codes for CASSYRDSNSPLHF.